The entry below describes one TCR beta chain. The data stem from a study of T cell responses to AZD1222 COVID-19 vaccine. Clones were read by immunoSEQ multiplex PCR, and TCRdb kept only the in-frame ones, dropping some. This sample has 120,000 to 150,000 clones; approximately 95% occur once, and the top ten carry over 0.85%. The sequencing here drew on peripheral blood, taken on day 0 of MenACWY control vaccination. This clonotype was obtained from an adult in good health.

As DNA, the CDR3 is TGTGCCAGCGCCCGGGACAGTTGGTCCTACGAGCAGTACTTC. It yields the protein CASARDSWSYEQYF. This chain links TRBV7-2 with TRBJ2-7; 7 nucleotides line up with TRBD1. The V gene's germline CDR1 is SGHTA and CDR2 FQGNSA. Trimming removed 8 bases from V and 1 base from J; junction bases left unmatched: 8. CDR3 length: 14 residues. The variable domain in full, completed from reference TRBV7-2 and TRBJ2-7, reads GAGVSQSPSNKVTEKGKDVELRCDPISGHTALYWYRQSLGQGLEFLIYFQGNSAPDKSGLPSDRFSAERTGGSVSTLTIQRTQQEDSAVYLCASARDSWSYEQYFGPGTRLTVT.